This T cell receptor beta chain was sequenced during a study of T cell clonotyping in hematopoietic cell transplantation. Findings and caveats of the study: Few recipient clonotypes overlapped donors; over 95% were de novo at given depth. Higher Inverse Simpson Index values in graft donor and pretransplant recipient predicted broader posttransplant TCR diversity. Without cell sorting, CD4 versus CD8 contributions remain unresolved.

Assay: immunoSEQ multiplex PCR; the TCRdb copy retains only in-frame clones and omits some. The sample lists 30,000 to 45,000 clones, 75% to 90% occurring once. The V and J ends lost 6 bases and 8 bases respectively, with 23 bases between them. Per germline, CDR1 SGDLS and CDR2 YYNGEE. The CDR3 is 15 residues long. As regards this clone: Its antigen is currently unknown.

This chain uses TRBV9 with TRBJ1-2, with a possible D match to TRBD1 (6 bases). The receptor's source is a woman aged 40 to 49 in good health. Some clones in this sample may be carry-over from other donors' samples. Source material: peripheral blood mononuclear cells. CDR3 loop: CASNSGRGAVWGYTF. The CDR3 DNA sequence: TGTGCCAGCAATTCAGGCAGGGGCGCGGTTTGGGGCTACACCTTC. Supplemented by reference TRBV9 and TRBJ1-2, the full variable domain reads DSGVTQTPKHLITATGQRVTLRCSPRSGDLSVYWYQQSLDQGLQFLIQYYNGEERAKGNILERFSAQQFPDLHSELNLSSLELGDSALYFCASNSGRGAVWGYTFGSGTRLTVV.